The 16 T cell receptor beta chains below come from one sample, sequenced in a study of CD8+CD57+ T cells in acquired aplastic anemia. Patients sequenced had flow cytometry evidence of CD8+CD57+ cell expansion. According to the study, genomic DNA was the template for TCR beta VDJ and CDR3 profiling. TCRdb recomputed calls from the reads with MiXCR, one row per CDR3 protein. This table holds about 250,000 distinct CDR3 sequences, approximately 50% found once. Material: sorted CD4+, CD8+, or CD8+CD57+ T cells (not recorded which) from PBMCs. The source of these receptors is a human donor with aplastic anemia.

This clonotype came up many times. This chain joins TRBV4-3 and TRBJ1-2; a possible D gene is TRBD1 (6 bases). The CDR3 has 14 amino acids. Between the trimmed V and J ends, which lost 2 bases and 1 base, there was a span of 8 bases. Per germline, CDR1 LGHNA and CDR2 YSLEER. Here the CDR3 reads CASSQNRVNYGYTF. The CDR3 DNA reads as TGCGCCAGCAGCCAAAACAGGGTTAACTATGGCTACACCTTC.

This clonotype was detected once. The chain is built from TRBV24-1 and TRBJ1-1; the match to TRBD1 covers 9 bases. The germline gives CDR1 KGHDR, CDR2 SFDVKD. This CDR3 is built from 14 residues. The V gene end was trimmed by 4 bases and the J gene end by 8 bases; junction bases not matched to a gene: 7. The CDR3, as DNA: TGTGCCACCAGTGAATCCTGGACAGGGGCGGAAGCTTTCTTT. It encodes CATSESWTGAEAFF.

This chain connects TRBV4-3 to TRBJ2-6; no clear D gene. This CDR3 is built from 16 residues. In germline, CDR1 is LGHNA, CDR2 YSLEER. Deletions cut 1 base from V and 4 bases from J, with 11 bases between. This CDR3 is CASSQGLGSGANVLTF. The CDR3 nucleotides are TGCGCCAGCAGCCAAGGTCTAGGATCCGGGGCCAACGTCCTGACTTTC.

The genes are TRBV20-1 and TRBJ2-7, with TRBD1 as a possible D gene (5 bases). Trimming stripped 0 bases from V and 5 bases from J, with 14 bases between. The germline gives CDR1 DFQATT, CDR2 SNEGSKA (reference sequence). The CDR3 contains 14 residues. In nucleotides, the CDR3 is TGCAGTGCTAGAGATTCCCGGGCAGGGAACGAGCAGTACTTC. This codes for CSARDSRAGNEQYF.

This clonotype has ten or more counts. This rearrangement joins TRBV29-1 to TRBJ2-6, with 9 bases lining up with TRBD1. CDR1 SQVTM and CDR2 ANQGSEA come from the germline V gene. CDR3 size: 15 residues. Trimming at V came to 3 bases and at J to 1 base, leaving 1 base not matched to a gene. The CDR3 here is CSVEDRGSGANVLTF. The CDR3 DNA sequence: TGCAGCGTTGAGGACAGGGGATCTGGGGCCAACGTCCTGACTTTC.

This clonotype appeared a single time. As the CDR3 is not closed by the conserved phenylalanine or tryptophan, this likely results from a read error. The chain's CDR3 is CASTMKIGTSGIISSPEQYL. DNA of the CDR3: TGTGCCAGCACCATGAAGATCGGGACTAGCGGGATTATAAGCAGTCCCGAGCAGTACCTC. V gene TRBV6-1 combines with J gene TRBJ2-7, with TRBD2 matching 13 bases. With V trimmed by 7 bases and J by 6 bases, 24 bases remained unmatched. The CDR3 loop spans 20 amino acids. The V gene's germline CDR1 is MNHNS and CDR2 SASEGT.

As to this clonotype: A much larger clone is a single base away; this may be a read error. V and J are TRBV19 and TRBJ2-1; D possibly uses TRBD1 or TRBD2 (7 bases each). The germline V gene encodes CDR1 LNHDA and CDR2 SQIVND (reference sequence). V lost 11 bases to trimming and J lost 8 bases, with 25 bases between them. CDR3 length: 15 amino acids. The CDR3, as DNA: TGTGCCTGTGGCCTTGGGCAGGGGGGGGGCGATGAGCAGTTCTTC. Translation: CACGLGQGGGDEQFF.

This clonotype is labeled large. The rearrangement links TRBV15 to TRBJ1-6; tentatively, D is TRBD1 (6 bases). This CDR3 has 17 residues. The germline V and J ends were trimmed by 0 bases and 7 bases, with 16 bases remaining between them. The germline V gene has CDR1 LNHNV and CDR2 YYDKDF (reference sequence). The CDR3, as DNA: TGTGCCACCAGCAGAGATACAAGGGGGGTCAACAATTCACCCCTCCACTTT. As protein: CATSRDTRGVNNSPLHF.

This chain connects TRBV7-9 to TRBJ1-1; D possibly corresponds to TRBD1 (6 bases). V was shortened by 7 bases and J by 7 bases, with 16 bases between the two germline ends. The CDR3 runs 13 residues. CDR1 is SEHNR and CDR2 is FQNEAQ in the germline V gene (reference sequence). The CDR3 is CASTIRGGGEAFF. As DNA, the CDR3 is TGTGCCAGCACCATTCGAGGAGGGGGTGAAGCTTTCTTT.

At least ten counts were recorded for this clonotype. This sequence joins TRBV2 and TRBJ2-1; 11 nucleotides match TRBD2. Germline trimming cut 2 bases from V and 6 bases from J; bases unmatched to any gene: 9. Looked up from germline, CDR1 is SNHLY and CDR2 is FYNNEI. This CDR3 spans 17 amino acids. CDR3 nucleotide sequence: TGTGCCAGCAGTGAACCTTTAGCGGGAGGGCCGTCCAATGAGCAGTTCTTC. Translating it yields CASSEPLAGGPSNEQFF.

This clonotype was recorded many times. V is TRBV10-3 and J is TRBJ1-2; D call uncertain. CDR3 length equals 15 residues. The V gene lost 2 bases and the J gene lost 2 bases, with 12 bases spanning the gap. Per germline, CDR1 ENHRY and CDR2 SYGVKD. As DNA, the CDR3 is TGTGCCATCAGTGAGGCCCCGTTATCGAACTATGGCTACACCTTC. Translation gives CAISEAPLSNYGYTF.

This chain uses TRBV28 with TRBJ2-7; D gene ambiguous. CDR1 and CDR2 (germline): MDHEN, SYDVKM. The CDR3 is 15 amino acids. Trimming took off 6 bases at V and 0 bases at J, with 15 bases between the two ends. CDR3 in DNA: TGTGCCAGCAGGGCTACAGATAAGAGCTCCTACGAGCAGTACTTC. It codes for CASRATDKSSYEQYF.

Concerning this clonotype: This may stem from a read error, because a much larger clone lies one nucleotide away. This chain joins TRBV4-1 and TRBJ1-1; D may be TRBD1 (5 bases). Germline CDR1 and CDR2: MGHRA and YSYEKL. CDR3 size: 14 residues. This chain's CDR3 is CTSSQKAGGIEAFF. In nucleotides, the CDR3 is TGCACCAGCAGCCAAAAAGCTGGGGGAATTGAAGCTTTCTTT.

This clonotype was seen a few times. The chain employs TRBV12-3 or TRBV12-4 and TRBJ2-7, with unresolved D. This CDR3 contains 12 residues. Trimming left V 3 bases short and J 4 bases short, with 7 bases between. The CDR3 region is CASSLTMYEQYF. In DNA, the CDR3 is TGTGCCAGCAGTTTGACGATGTACGAGCAGTACTTC.

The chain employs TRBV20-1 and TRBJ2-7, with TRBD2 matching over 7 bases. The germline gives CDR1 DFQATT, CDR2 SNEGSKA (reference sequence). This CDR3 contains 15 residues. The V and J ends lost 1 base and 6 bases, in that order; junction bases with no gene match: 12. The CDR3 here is CSARGGQAGEGEQYF. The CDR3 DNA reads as TGCAGTGCTAGAGGCGGCCAGGCGGGAGAAGGCGAGCAGTACTTC.

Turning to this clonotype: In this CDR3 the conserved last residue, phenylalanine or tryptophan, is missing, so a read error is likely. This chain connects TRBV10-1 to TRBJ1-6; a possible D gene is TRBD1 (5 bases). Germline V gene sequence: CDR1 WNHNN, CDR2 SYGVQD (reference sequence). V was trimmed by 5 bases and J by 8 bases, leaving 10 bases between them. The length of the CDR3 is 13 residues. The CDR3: CASSTGRDSPLHL. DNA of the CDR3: TGCGCCAGCAGTACGGGGCGAGATTCACCCCTCCACTTA.